A single sample is the source of the 26 T cell receptor beta chains below, sequenced in a study of blood T cells in healthy people across ages. Sample-barcoded 5' priming and a J-beta primer mix drove a second PCR of about 6 to 11 cycles. TCRdb fed the 5' RACE reads into MiXCR, producing one record per CDR3 protein. The sample has fewer than 1.5 million distinct CDR3 sequences; around 39% are singletons. The sequenced sample was blood. The source of these receptors is a woman in her late teens or twenties in good health.

The rearrangement uses TRBV6-1 and TRBJ2-3; D tentatively reads TRBD1 or TRBD2 (6 bases each). The germline V gene encodes CDR1 MNHNS and CDR2 SASEGT. The V end was cut by 6 bases, the J end by 2 bases, with 15 bases between. The CDR3 length is 15 residues. The CDR3 DNA reads as TGTGCCAGCAGCCTCAGGAGGGGGTACACAGATACGCAGTATTTT. It specifies CASSLRRGYTDTQYF.

The chain combines TRBV6-2 or TRBV6-3 with TRBJ2-5; D is perhaps TRBD2 (5 bases). Germline CDR1 and CDR2: MNHEY and SVGEGT. Trimming took 5 bases from V and 2 from J, leaving 15 bases between them. This CDR3 has 15 residues. CDR3 bases: TGTGCCAGCAGTCCTTGGACTGACGAGCAAGAGACCCAGTACTTC. This translates into CASSPWTDEQETQYF.

This clonotype was counted a few times. This chain uses TRBV27 with TRBJ2-1; no firm D call. V lost 0 bases, J lost 0 bases, and 6 bases lay in between. This CDR3 comprises 15 residues. Germline values: CDR1 MNHEY, CDR2 SMNVEV (reference sequence). The CDR3 protein is CASSLSTPSYNEQFF. CDR3 nucleotides: TGTGCCAGCAGTTTATCCACCCCCTCCTACAATGAGCAGTTCTTC.

The chain joins TRBV27 to TRBJ2-5, with TRBD2 as a possible D gene (5 bases). CDR1 MNHEY and CDR2 SMNVEV come from the germline V gene (reference sequence). The CDR3 is made up of 14 amino acids. Trimming stripped 4 bases from V and 5 bases from J, with 14 bases between. The DNA of the CDR3 is TGTGCCAGCAGTTCCGACTACCGATGGGAGACCCAGTACTTC. It yields the protein CASSSDYRWETQYF.

The chain uses TRBV2 and TRBJ1-1, with 11 bases matching TRBD1. V was clipped by 7 bases and J by 3 bases; unmatched bases: 7. CDR3 length: 15 residues. Germline V gene lookup returns CDR1 SNHLY and CDR2 FYNNEI. Here the CDR3 reads CASTTDRGLDTEAFF. CDR3 DNA: TGTGCCAGCACTACGGACAGGGGGCTAGACACTGAAGCTTTCTTT.

V is TRBV6-5 and J is TRBJ2-1, with 10 bases identical to TRBD2. V lost 5 bases, J lost 5 bases, and 6 bases stayed unmatched. CDR3 size: 15 residues. Per the germline V gene, CDR1 is MNHEY and CDR2 is SVGAGI. DNA for the CDR3: TGTGCCAGCAGTCCTACTAGCGGGGCCCACAATGAGCAGTTCTTC. The encoded protein is CASSPTSGAHNEQFF.

This chain joins TRBV5-1 and TRBJ2-7; D may be TRBD1 (6 bases). The germline gives CDR1 SGHRS, CDR2 YFSETQ. Trimming pared 0 bases from V and 5 bases from J, leaving 15 bases between. This CDR3 comprises 15 residues. CDR3 loop: CASSLDGQIKHEQYF. The CDR3 bases are TGCGCCAGCAGCTTGGATGGACAGATTAAGCACGAGCAGTACTTC.

This clonotype was counted between two and nine times. The chain employs TRBV6-5 and TRBJ1-2, with 9 bases matching TRBD1. CDR1 MNHEY and CDR2 SVGAGI come from the germline V gene. This CDR3 spans 16 amino acids. J lost 8 bases, V lost 0 bases, and 10 bases had no gene match. The CDR3 sequence is CASSYSFDRGMQGYTF. The CDR3 nucleotides are TGTGCCAGCAGTTACTCTTTCGACAGGGGGATGCAGGGCTACACCTTC.

This clonotype has at least ten counts. The J gene is TRBJ2-2, the V gene TRBV18; 7 nucleotides agree with TRBD1. The V gene's germline CDR1 is KGHSH and CDR2 LQKENI. J lost 0 bases, V lost 10 bases, and 8 bases had no gene match. There are 15 residues in the CDR3. The CDR3 DNA reads as TGTGCCACCGCCTTTGACAGGGCGAACACCGGGGAGCTGTTTTTT. Encoded protein: CATAFDRANTGELFF.

In regard to this clonotype: A much larger clone lies a single base off, so this may be a read error. The V and J genes are TRBV6-5 and TRBJ2-5; 10 nucleotides line up with TRBD2. J lost 11 bases, V lost 8 bases, and 14 bases had no gene match. The CDR3 consists of 14 residues. Germline V gives CDR1 MNHEY, CDR2 SVGAGI. CDR3 residues: CASGGTSEYNEQYF. The CDR3 DNA is TGTGCCAGCGGGGGGACTAGCGAATACAATGAGCAGTACTTC.

The rearrangement links TRBV20-1 to TRBJ2-3; TRBD2 agrees at 8 bases. Germline CDR1 is DFQATT and CDR2 is SNEGSKA (reference sequence). Trimming removed 1 base from V and 2 bases from J; junction bases left unmatched: 8. CDR3 length equals 16 residues. CDR3 in amino acids: CSARGRGGGTTDTQYF. The CDR3 DNA is TGCAGTGCTAGAGGAAGAGGCGGGGGGACCACAGATACGCAGTATTTT.

The rearrangement links TRBV7-9 to TRBJ2-2, with a tentative D call TRBD2 (5 bases). CDR1 and CDR2 from the germline V gene are SEHNR and FQNEAQ (reference sequence). Trimming pared 3 bases from V and 8 bases from J, leaving 10 bases between. There are 13 residues in the CDR3. The CDR3: CASSFSPGGELFF. The DNA of the CDR3 is TGTGCCAGCAGCTTTTCGCCGGGGGGGGAGCTGTTTTTT.

The J gene is TRBJ2-3, the V gene TRBV4-1; unclear D gene. The length of the CDR3 is 12 residues. The V end was cut by 6 bases, the J end by 7 bases, with 11 bases between. Germline CDR1 reads MGHRA; CDR2 reads YSYEKL. The CDR3 protein is CASSTGTHTQYF. The DNA of the CDR3 is TGCGCCAGCAGTACGGGCACGCATACGCAGTATTTT.

J is TRBJ2-1 and V is TRBV20-1; possibly TRBD2 for D (6 bases). Germline lookup yields CDR1 DFQATT and CDR2 SNEGSKA (reference sequence). The CDR3 length is 15 residues. Between the trimmed V and J ends, which lost 1 base and 0 bases, there was a span of 10 bases. The CDR3 loop is CSARGVADSYNEQFF. The CDR3 region has the DNA TGCAGTGCTAGAGGTGTAGCGGACTCCTACAATGAGCAGTTCTTC.

This chain joins TRBV5-1 and TRBJ2-1; 13 bases are a match to TRBD2. Trimming took 4 bases from V and 6 from J; bases not matched to a gene: 7. The CDR3 extends over 16 amino acids. From germline, CDR1 is SGHRS and CDR2 YFSETQ. Here the CDR3 reads CASSSVTSGGANEQFF. For the CDR3, the DNA is TGCGCCAGCAGCAGTGTAACTAGCGGGGGGGCCAATGAGCAGTTCTTC.

This chain uses TRBV6-5 with TRBJ1-2; possible D gene TRBD1, 6 bases. V was pared by 6 bases and J by 4 bases, with 15 bases between. CDR3 length: 14 amino acids. Germline values: CDR1 MNHEY, CDR2 SVGAGI. The CDR3 spells CASRVSTGPYGYTF. The CDR3 DNA sequence: TGTGCCAGCAGGGTCTCGACAGGTCCCTATGGCTACACCTTC.

The chain employs TRBV4-1 and TRBJ2-7, with 9 positions matching TRBD1. This CDR3 region has 14 residues. Germline V gene sequence: CDR1 MGHRA, CDR2 YSYEKL. V gave up 5 bases and J gave up 5 bases; unmatched junction bases: 7. CDR3 residues: CASSNHRDRDEQYF. The CDR3 coding sequence is TGCGCCAGCAGCAACCACCGGGACAGGGACGAGCAGTACTTC.

CDR3 in amino acids: CASRRTGGARTEKLFF. CDR3 DNA: TGTGCCAGCAGGCGGACAGGGGGCGCGAGGACGGAAAAACTGTTTTTT. The chain joins TRBV12-3 or TRBV12-4 to TRBJ1-4; 11 nucleotides agree with TRBD1. The ends lost 6 bases at V and 8 bases at J; junction bases unmatched: 11. This CDR3 region has 16 residues.

This clonotype was observed a few times. The chain joins TRBV4-1 to TRBJ1-2; D might be TRBD1 (6 bases). Trimming removed 4 bases from V and 7 bases from J, with 16 bases in between. This CDR3 is 14 amino acids long. Germline CDR1 reads MGHRA; CDR2 reads YSYEKL. This CDR3 is CASSLGRGKTGYTF. The CDR3 DNA reads as TGCGCCAGCAGCCTGGGCAGGGGCAAGACTGGCTACACCTTC.

The CDR3 protein is CASSLGQGVNNQETQYF. In nucleotides, the CDR3 is TGCGCCAGCAGCTTGGGACAGGGGGTAAATAACCAAGAGACCCAGTACTTC. The gene calls are TRBV5-1 and TRBJ2-5; 9 bases are shared with TRBD1. From germline, CDR1 is SGHRS and CDR2 YFSETQ. The V gene end was trimmed by 0 bases and the J gene end by 0 bases; junction bases not matched to a gene: 6. The CDR3 runs 17 residues.

This clonotype was seen a few times. This chain joins TRBV14 and TRBJ1-1, with D unclear. The CDR3 sequence is 14 residues long. Germline-derived CDR1 and CDR2 are SGHDN and FVKESK. V was trimmed by 3 bases and J by 8 bases, leaving 16 bases between them. The CDR3 is CASSHSLIVKEAFF. The CDR3, as DNA: TGTGCCAGCAGCCATTCCCTAATAGTGAAAGAAGCTTTCTTT.

This clonotype was counted only a few times. The chain carries TRBV12-3 or TRBV12-4 and TRBJ2-1; possible D gene TRBD2, 5 bases. Trimming pared 1 base from V and 7 bases from J, leaving 17 bases between. This CDR3 region has 16 residues. CDR3 coding DNA: TGTGCCAGCAGTTTAGAGAGGACGGGGAGATGGAATGAGCAGTTCTTC. Its translation: CASSLERTGRWNEQFF.

This clonotype was recorded only once. The germline gene is not matched at one end of the junction; a read error may be the cause. V usage is TRBV5-6 and J usage is TRBJ2-7; tentative D call: TRBD2 (6 bases). CDR1 SGHDT and CDR2 YYEEEE come from the germline V gene. This CDR3 has 14 amino acids. The CDR3 protein is CASRLEGSSYEQYF. The DNA for the CDR3 is TGTGCCAGCAGGTTGGAGGGAAGCTCCTACGAGCAGTACTTC.

This clonotype was detected a few times. This rearrangement joins TRBV12-3 or TRBV12-4 to TRBJ1-1; the D is unclear. Between the trimmed V and J ends, which lost 4 bases and 0 bases, there was a span of 9 bases. The CDR3 is 14 residues long. CDR3 amino acids: CASSSLQVNTEAFF. The CDR3, as DNA: TGTGCCAGCAGTTCCCTCCAGGTGAACACTGAAGCTTTCTTT.

The chain couples TRBV6-6 to TRBJ2-7; a weak D match, TRBD1 (5 bases). V shed 5 bases and J shed 3 bases, with 17 bases lying between them. Germline V gene lookup returns CDR1 MNHNY and CDR2 SVGAGI (reference sequence). The length of the CDR3 is 15 residues. CDR3 protein: CASSLTSRVIYEQYF. The CDR3 DNA follows: TGTGCCAGCAGTCTCACCTCCAGGGTCATCTACGAGCAGTACTTC.

The gene calls are TRBV2 and TRBJ2-7; D gene uncertain. The CDR3 extends over 11 amino acids. CDR1 and CDR2 (germline): SNHLY, FYNNEI. V shed 8 bases and J shed 4 bases, with 9 bases lying between them. CDR3 sequence reads: CASGGEYEQYF. For the CDR3, the DNA is TGTGCCAGCGGTGGCGAGTACGAGCAGTACTTC.